Presented here are 5 T cell receptor beta chains from one specimen sequenced in a study of shared clonotypes between healthy human individuals. Here immunoSEQ multiplex PCR was the method, and the copy in TCRdb shows in-frame clones only, minus some. The sample has some 2,000,000 clones, about 95% seen once. Selected positively for CCR7 and CD45RO-negative, naive CD8 cells excluded terminally differentiated effector memory CD45RA+ cells. Sequenced sample: naive CD8+ T cells sorted from blood. These receptors all come from a man younger than 35 in good health.

The CDR3 DNA sequence: TGCGCCAGCAGCCAAGATCCTGTGGATCTCTGGGGAGAGACCCAGTACTTC. It is translated as CASSQDPVDLWGETQYF. V gene TRBV4-3 combines with J gene TRBJ2-5; the D is unclear. The V gene lost 0 bases and the J gene lost 4 bases, with 18 bases spanning the gap. The CDR3 is 17 amino acids. Germline V lookup: CDR1 LGHNA, CDR2 YSLEER.

V gene TRBV5-3 combines with J gene TRBJ2-5; 9 bases fit TRBD1. TRBV5-3 is filed as an ORF, its function uncertain. V gave up 0 bases and J gave up 5 bases; unmatched junction bases: 8. This CDR3 spans 16 amino acids. For the CDR3, the DNA is TGTGCCAGAAGCTTGGACCTTGGGACAGGGAGGGAGACCCAGTACTTC. It codes for CARSLDLGTGRETQYF.

The chain links TRBV10-3 to TRBJ2-5, with 12 bases fitting TRBD2. The trim removed 10 bases at V and 1 base at J, leaving 4 bases unmatched. The length of the CDR3 is 14 residues. The germline gives CDR1 ENHRY, CDR2 SYGVKD. The CDR3 DNA reads as TGTGCCACCCTAGCGGGAGGGCCCCAAGAGACCCAGTACTTC. Amino acids: CATLAGGPQETQYF.

V and J are TRBV2 and TRBJ2-5; possible D gene TRBD2, 6 bases. Germline CDR1 is SNHLY and CDR2 is FYNNEI. This CDR3 region has 14 residues. V was cut by 7 bases and J by 2 bases, with 14 bases left in between. In nucleotides, the CDR3 is TGTGCCAGCATGGGGCAGGAGGGGCAAGAGACCCAGTACTTC. This gives the protein CASMGQEGQETQYF.

This clone occurred once. V and J are TRBV5-6 and TRBJ2-7, with a possible D match to TRBD1 (6 bases). The CDR3 loop spans 13 amino acids. Trimming left V 1 base short and J 5 bases short, with 10 bases between. Germline CDR1 SGHDT, CDR2 YYEEEE. CDR3 DNA sequence: TGTGCCAGCAGCTTGCCACAGGGTAACGAGCAGTACTTC. This translates into CASSLPQGNEQYF.